The 16 T cell receptor beta chains below were found in one sample sequenced in a study of control samples from healthy donors and cancer patients. Method: immunoSEQ multiplex PCR; TCRdb's copy keeps in-frame clones and lacks some. Of more than 140,000 clones in the sample, 94% were seen once. Sequencing was done on a sample of blood. The receptors stem from a man aged 35 to 55 in good health.

The chain links TRBV30 to TRBJ2-1, with D possibly matching TRBD2 (6 bases). Germline values: CDR1 GTSNPN, CDR2 SVGIG (reference sequence). The CDR3 runs to 10 residues. Deletions cut 4 bases from V and 12 bases from J, with 10 bases between. CDR3 protein: CAWKKLAQFF. DNA of the CDR3: TGTGCCTGGAAAAAACTAGCGCAGTTCTTC.

This rearrangement joins TRBV29-1 to TRBJ2-5; 10 positions match TRBD2. Trimming took 7 bases from V and 4 from J; bases not matched to a gene: 9. Looked up from germline, CDR1 is SQVTM and CDR2 is ANQGSEA. There are 14 residues in the CDR3. The CDR3: CSATSGAGGETQYF. CDR3 DNA: TGCAGCGCCACTAGCGGGGCGGGGGGAGAGACCCAGTACTTC.

The chain carries TRBV5-1 and TRBJ2-1; 9 nucleotides agree with TRBD1. Germline loops: CDR1 SGHRS, CDR2 YFSETQ. The CDR3 is made up of 14 amino acids. Germline trimming cut 1 base from V and 6 bases from J; bases unmatched to any gene: 2. CDR3: CASSLRQGGNEQFF. The CDR3 nucleotides read TGCGCCAGCAGCTTGCGACAGGGGGGCAATGAGCAGTTCTTC.

This chain joins TRBV27 and TRBJ1-1, with a tentative D call TRBD1 (6 bases). V was clipped by 6 bases and J by 3 bases, with 14 bases between them. The CDR3 is 14 amino acids. Germline V gene data show CDR1 as MNHEY and CDR2 as SMNVEV (reference sequence). CDR3 protein: CASRTDSKYTEAFF. The CDR3 nucleotides are TGTGCCAGCAGGACGGACAGCAAATACACTGAAGCTTTCTTT.

In DNA, the CDR3 is TGTGCCAGCAGCTCCCGTTGGGGGGGCGACACCGGGGAGCTGTTTTTT. Translating it yields CASSSRWGGDTGELFF. The chain links TRBV7-2 to TRBJ2-2, with D possibly matching TRBD2 (7 bases). The germline CDR1 and CDR2 sequences are SGHTA and FQGNSA. This CDR3 has 16 residues. Deletions cut 4 bases from V and 3 bases from J, with 15 bases between.

In its sample, this clone was seen a few times. This rearrangement joins TRBV30 to TRBJ2-6; D not certain. The CDR3 runs to 15 residues. Germline CDR1 reads GTSNPN; CDR2 reads SVGIG (reference sequence). With 1 base removed from V and 0 bases from J, the gap between germline ends came to 7 bases. CDR3 in amino acids: CAWSGKSSGANVLTF. DNA of the CDR3: TGTGCCTGGAGTGGGAAGAGCTCTGGGGCCAACGTCCTGACTTTC.

The genes are TRBV7-3 and TRBJ2-4, with D unresolved. CDR1 is SGHTA and CDR2 is FQGTGA in the germline V gene. The CDR3 is 16 residues long. Trimming stripped 7 bases from V and 2 bases from J, with 18 bases between. CDR3 loop: CASTCGVLSSKNIQYF. CDR3 nucleotide sequence: TGTGCCAGCACGTGTGGGGTCTTATCCTCCAAAAACATTCAGTACTTC. The variable domain in full, with the rest retrieved from reference TRBV7-3 and TRBJ2-4, is GAGVSQTPSNKVTEKGKYVELRCDPISGHTALYWYRQSLGQGPEFLIYFQGTGAADDSGLPNDRFFAVRPEGSVSTLKIQRTERGDSAVYLCASTCGVLSSKNIQYFGAGTRLSVL.

This chain joins TRBV12-3 or TRBV12-4 and TRBJ2-3, with unresolved D. With 5 bases removed from V and 8 bases from J, the gap between germline ends came to 11 bases. This CDR3 has 12 amino acids. This CDR3 reads CASSTGEVTQYF. CDR3 nucleotide sequence: TGTGCCAGCAGTACCGGAGAGGTTACGCAGTATTTT.

The chain carries TRBV2 and TRBJ1-3; the D is unclear. Germline-derived CDR1 and CDR2 are SNHLY and FYNNEI. The CDR3 totals 14 residues. V dropped 4 bases and J dropped 1 base, with 8 bases sitting between them. The CDR3 loop is CASSADGSGNTIYF. CDR3 nucleotides: TGTGCCAGCAGTGCGGACGGTTCTGGAAACACCATATATTTT.

This clone came up once. This CDR3 reads CASSQGDWSGGTIYF. In nucleotides, the CDR3 is TGCGCCAGCAGCCAAGGGGACTGGTCTGGGGGCACCATATATTTT. The V gene is TRBV4-1, the J gene TRBJ1-3; D is perhaps TRBD1 (5 bases). The CDR3 covers 15 residues. CDR1 and CDR2 (germline): MGHRA, YSYEKL. Trimming cost V 1 base and J 9 bases, with 16 bases left between them.

The rearrangement joins TRBV27 to TRBJ2-2; D perhaps matches TRBD1 (5 bases). The CDR3 extends over 14 amino acids. Germline lookup yields CDR1 MNHEY and CDR2 SMNVEV (reference sequence). V was clipped by 3 bases and J by 4 bases, with 9 bases between them. CDR3 DNA: TGTGCCAGCAGTTTTATAGGGGCCACCGGGGAGCTGTTTTTT. Protein product: CASSFIGATGELFF.

The genes are TRBV5-6 and TRBJ1-6, with TRBD1 matching over 8 bases. The germline V gene encodes CDR1 SGHDT and CDR2 YYEEEE. This CDR3 has 15 residues. With 4 bases clipped from V and 8 bases from J, the junction kept 8 bases outside the gene matches. CDR3: CASSPPDREDSPLHF. DNA for the CDR3: TGTGCCAGCAGCCCTCCGGACAGGGAAGATTCACCCCTCCACTTT.

V and J are TRBV25-1 and TRBJ1-2, with D unclear. Trimming removed 4 bases from V and 1 base from J, with 1 base in between. The V gene's germline CDR1 is MGHDK and CDR2 SYGVNS. The CDR3 sequence is 11 residues long. The CDR3 here is CASSGNYGYTF. The CDR3 DNA is TGTGCCAGCAGTGGTAACTATGGCTACACCTTC.

The gene calls are TRBV28 and TRBJ2-3; D unclear. Germline CDR1 MDHEN, CDR2 SYDVKM. Trimming shortened V by 6 bases and J by 2 bases, and 15 bases separated the two germline ends. The CDR3 loop spans 15 amino acids. The CDR3 coding sequence is TGTGCCAGCAGCCCACCGGGCAGGATCACAGATACGCAGTATTTT. Translated, it gives CASSPPGRITDTQYF.

The J gene is TRBJ2-2, the V gene TRBV24-1, with 13 bases fitting TRBD2. Germline V CDR1 and CDR2: KGHDR, SFDVKD. The CDR3 loop spans 16 amino acids. With 3 bases clipped from V and 7 bases from J, the junction kept 4 bases outside the gene matches. The CDR3 spells CATSDGLAGDIGELFF. The CDR3 DNA is TGTGCCACCAGTGATGGACTAGCGGGAGATATCGGGGAGCTGTTTTTT.

This clone was recorded only once. The chain recombines TRBV5-5 with TRBJ1-1, with unresolved D. Germline CDR1 and CDR2: SGHKS and YYEKEE (reference sequence). The CDR3 has 14 amino acids. V shed 4 bases and J shed 6 bases, with 16 bases lying between them. The CDR3 here is CASSKRSGSAEAFF. CDR3 nucleotide sequence: TGTGCCAGCAGCAAGCGTTCAGGCTCGGCTGAAGCTTTCTTT.